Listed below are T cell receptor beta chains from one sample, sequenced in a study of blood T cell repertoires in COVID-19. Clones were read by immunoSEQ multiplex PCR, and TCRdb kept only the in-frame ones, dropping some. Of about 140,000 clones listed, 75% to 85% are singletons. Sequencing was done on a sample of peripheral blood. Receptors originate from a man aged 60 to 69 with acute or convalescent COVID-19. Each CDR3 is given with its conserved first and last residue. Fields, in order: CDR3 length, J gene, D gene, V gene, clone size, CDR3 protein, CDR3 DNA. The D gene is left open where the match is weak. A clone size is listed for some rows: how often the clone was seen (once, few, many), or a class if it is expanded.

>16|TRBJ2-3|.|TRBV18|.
CASSPPQGASTDTQYF
TGTGCCAGCTCACCCCCACAGGGAGCTAGCACAGATACGCAGTATTTT
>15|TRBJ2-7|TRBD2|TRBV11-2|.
CASSTTSGSSYEQYF
TGTGCCAGCAGCACGACTAGCGGGAGCTCCTACGAGCAGTACTTC
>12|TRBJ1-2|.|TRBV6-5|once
CASSYPLEGYTF
TGTGCCAGCAGTTACCCCCTAGAAGGCTACACCTTC
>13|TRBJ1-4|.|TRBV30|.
CAWRSGLHEKLFF
TGTGCCTGGAGGTCGGGACTCCATGAAAAACTGTTTTTT
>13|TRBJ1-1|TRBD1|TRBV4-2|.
CASQGTGETEAFF
TGTGCCAGCCAGGGGACAGGGGAAACTGAAGCTTTCTTT
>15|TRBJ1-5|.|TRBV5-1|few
CASSPDSHSNQPQHF
TGCGCCAGCAGCCCGGACAGCCATAGCAATCAGCCCCAGCATTTT
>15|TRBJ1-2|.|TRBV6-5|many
CASTPIPHRIYGYTF
TGTGCCAGCACCCCTATCCCCCACAGGATCTATGGCTACACCTTC
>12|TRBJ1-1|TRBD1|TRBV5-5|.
CASSFSGGEAFF
TGTGCCAGCAGCTTTTCAGGGGGGGAAGCTTTCTTT
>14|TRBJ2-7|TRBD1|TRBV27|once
CASSLGDRVSEQYF
TGTGCCAGCAGTTTAGGGGACAGGGTTTCCGAGCAGTACTTC
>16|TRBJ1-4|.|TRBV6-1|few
CASSEGRQNSNEKLFF
TGTGCCAGCAGTGAAGGAAGACAGAACTCTAATGAAAAACTGTTTTTT
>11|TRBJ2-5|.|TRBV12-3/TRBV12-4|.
CASSLQETQYF
TGTGCCAGCAGTTTACAGGAGACCCAGTACTTC
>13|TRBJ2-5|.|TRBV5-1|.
CASIPDSQETQYF
TGCGCCAGCATCCCGGACAGTCAAGAGACCCAGTACTTC
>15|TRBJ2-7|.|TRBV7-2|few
CASSFDLPPTYEQYF
TGTGCCAGCAGCTTTGACTTGCCCCCCACCTACGAGCAGTACTTC
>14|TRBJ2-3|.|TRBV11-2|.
CASSSGVGTGTQYF
TGTGCCAGCAGCTCAGGGGTGGGTACAGGCACGCAGTATTTT
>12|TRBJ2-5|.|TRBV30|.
CAWRSSGETQYF
TGTGCCTGGAGGTCATCGGGGGAGACCCAGTACTTC
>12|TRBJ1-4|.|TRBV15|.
CATSQGRGKLFF
TGTGCCACCAGCCAAGGGAGGGGGAAACTGTTTTTT
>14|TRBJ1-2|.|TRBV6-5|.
CASSYSPGRYGYTF
TGTGCCAGCAGTTACTCCCCGGGAAGGTATGGCTACACCTTC
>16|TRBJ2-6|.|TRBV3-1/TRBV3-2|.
CASSQFWGAGANVLTF
TGTGCCAGCAGCCAATTTTGGGGGGCTGGGGCCAACGTCCTGACTTTC
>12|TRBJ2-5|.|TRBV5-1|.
CASSSRLETQYF
TGCGCCAGCAGCTCAAGACTAGAGACCCAGTACTTC
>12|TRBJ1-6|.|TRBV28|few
CASSITSRVHHF
TGTGCCAGCAGCATAACTTCTCGGGTTCACCACTTT
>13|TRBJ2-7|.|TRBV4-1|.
CASAVLPSYEQYF
TGCGCCAGCGCAGTCCTCCCTTCCTACGAGCAGTACTTC
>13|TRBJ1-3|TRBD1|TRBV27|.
CARPGQAGNTIYF
TGTGCCAGACCCGGACAGGCTGGAAACACCATATATTTT
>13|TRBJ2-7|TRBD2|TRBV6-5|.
CASSLAGAYEQYF
TGTGCCAGCAGCCTAGCGGGAGCTTACGAGCAGTACTTC
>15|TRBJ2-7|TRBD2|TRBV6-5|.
CASSPGLASSYEQYF
TGTGCCAGCAGTCCGGGACTAGCAAGCTCCTACGAGCAGTACTTC
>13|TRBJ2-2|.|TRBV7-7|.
CASSLEAGGELFF
TGTGCCAGCAGCTTAGAGGCAGGCGGGGAGCTGTTTTTT
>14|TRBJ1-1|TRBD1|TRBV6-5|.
CASRDRGLDTEAFF
TGTGCCAGCAGGGACAGGGGGCTGGACACTGAAGCTTTCTTT
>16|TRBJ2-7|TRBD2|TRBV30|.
CAWSSPGLAGTYEQYF
TGTGCCTGGAGTTCGCCCGGACTAGCGGGGACCTACGAGCAGTACTTC
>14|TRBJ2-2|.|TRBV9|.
CASSLRLEGGELFF
TGTGCCAGCAGCCTACGACTAGAGGGCGGGGAGCTGTTTTTT
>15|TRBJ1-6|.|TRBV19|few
CASSVGSTYNSPLHF
TGTGCCAGTAGTGTCGGGAGTACCTATAATTCACCCCTCCACTTT
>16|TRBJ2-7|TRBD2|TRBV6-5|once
CASSYGASGSSYEQYF
TGTGCCAGCAGTTACGGGGCTAGCGGGAGCTCCTACGAGCAGTACTTC
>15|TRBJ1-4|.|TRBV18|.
CASSVTDLANEKLFF
TGTGCCAGCTCCGTTACAGATTTGGCTAATGAAAAACTGTTTTTT
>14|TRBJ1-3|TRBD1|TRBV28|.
CASSKTGGVYTIYF
TGTGCCAGCTCCAAGACAGGGGGCGTATACACCATATATTTT
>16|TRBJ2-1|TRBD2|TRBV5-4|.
CASSAGLAGTYNEQFF
TGTGCCAGCAGCGCTGGACTAGCGGGGACTTACAATGAGCAGTTCTTC
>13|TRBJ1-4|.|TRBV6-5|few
CASRTTNQEKLFF
TGTGCCAGCAGAACAACGAATCAGGAAAAACTGTTTTTT
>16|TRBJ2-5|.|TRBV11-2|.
CASSPRRGGSQETQYF
TGTGCCAGCAGTCCGCGCAGGGGAGGGAGCCAAGAGACCCAGTACTTC
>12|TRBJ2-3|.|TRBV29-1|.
CSVLVSTDTQYF
TGCAGCGTATTAGTTAGCACAGATACGCAGTATTTT
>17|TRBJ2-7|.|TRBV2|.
CASKSGVGRLSSYEQYF
TGTGCCAGCAAATCGGGGGTCGGCCGCCTGAGCTCCTACGAGCAGTACTTC
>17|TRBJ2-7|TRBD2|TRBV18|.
CASSPTGYSGRDYEQYF
TGTGCCAGCTCACCAACGGGATATAGCGGGAGAGACTACGAGCAGTACTTC
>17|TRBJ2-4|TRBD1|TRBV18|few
CASSPPNSQTGKNIQYF
TGTGCCAGCTCACCACCGAACTCGCAGACAGGGAAAAACATTCAGTACTTC